This TCR beta chain appears in the sequencing data of a study of Ad26.COV2.S vaccination and SARS-CoV-2 variants. About the study: As a participant in COV1001, the donor was in the Ad26.COV2.S trial arm.

CDR1 LNHDA and CDR2 SQIVND come from the germline V gene (reference sequence). Trimming took off 5 bases at V and 6 bases at J, with 8 bases between the two ends. This CDR3 is built from 13 residues. Treatment indicated: 15 to 20 received Ad26.COV2.S at low or high dose, single or two shots; about 5 received placebo; per-sample allocation not given. Samples were taken on day 63 after the first vaccine or placebo injection. The donor's status was that of an adult aged 18-55 years in Boston. Sequencing used immunoSEQ multiplex PCR; TCRdb keeps in-frame clones, though not all of them. Of approximately 340,000 clones listed, 85% are singletons.

The sequence was collected from a person aged 18-60 years who received the Ad26.COV2.S COVID-19 vaccine or a placebo. This sample comprised peripheral blood, obtained in a trial of Ad26.COV2.S vaccine versus placebo. The chain carries TRBV19 and TRBJ1-6, with D possibly matching TRBD1 (5 bases). CDR3 in amino acids: CASSHGGNSPLHF. The CDR3, as DNA: TGTGCCAGTAGTCATGGGGGTAATTCACCCCTCCACTTT.